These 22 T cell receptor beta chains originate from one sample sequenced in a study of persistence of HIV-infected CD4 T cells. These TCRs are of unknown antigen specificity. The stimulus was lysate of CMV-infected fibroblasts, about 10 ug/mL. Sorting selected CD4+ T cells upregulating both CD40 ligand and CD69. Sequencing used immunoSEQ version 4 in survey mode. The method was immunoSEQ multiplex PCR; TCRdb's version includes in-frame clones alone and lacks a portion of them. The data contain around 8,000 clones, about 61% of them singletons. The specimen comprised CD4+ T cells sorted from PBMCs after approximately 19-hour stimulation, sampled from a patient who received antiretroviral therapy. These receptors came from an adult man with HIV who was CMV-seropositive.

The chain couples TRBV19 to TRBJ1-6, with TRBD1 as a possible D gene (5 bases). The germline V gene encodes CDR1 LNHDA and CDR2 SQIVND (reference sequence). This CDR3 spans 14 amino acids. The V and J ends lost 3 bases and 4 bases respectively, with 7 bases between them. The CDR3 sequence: CASSIRQYNSPLHF. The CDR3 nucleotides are TGTGCCAGTAGTATTCGACAGTATAATTCACCCCTCCACTTT.

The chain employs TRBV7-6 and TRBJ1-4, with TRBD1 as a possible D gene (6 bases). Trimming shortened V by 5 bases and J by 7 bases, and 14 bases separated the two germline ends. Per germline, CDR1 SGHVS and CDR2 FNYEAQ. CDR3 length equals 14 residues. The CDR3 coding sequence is TGTGCCAGCAGCCCTTTGGGGGGCTCTGAAAAACTGTTTTTT. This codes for CASSPLGGSEKLFF.

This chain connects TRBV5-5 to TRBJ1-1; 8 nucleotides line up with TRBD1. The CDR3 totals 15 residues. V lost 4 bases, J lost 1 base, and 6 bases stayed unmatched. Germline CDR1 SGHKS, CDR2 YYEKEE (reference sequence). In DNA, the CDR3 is TGTGCCAGCAGCCCGGTTGGGACAGGGAACACTGAAGCTTTCTTT. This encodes CASSPVGTGNTEAFF.

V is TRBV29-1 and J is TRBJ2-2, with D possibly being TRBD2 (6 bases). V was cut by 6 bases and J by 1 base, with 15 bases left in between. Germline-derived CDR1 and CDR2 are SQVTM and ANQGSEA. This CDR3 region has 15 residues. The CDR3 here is CSVDQGGLNTGELFF. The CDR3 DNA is TGCAGCGTGGACCAGGGAGGTTTGAACACCGGGGAGCTGTTTTTT.

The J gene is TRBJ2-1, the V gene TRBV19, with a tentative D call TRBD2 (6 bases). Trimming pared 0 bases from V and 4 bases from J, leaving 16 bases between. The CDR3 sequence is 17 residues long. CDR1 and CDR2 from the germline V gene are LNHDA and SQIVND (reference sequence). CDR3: CASSIDRSVGSYNEQFF. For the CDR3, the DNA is TGTGCCAGTAGTATAGACCGATCGGTCGGGAGTTACAATGAGCAGTTCTTC. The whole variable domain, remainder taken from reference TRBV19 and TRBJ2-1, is DGGITQSPKYLFRKEGQNVTLSCEQNLNHDAMYWYRQDPGQGLRLIYYSQIVNDFQKGDIAEGYSVSREKKESFPLTVTSAQKNPTAFYLCASSIDRSVGSYNEQFFGPGTRLTVL.

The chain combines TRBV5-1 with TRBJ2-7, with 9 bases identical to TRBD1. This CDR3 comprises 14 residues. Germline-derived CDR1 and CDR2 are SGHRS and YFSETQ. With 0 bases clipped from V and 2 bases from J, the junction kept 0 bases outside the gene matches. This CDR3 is CASSLGDRAYEQYF. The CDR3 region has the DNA TGCGCCAGCAGCTTGGGGGACAGGGCCTACGAGCAGTACTTC.

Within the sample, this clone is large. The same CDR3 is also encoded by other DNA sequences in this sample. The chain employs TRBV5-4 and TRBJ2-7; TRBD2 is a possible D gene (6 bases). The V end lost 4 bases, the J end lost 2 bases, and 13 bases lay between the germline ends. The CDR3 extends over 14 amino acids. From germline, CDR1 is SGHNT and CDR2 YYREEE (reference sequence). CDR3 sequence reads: CASSLAGLTYEQYF. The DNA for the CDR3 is TGTGCCAGCAGCCTGGCGGGGCTTACCTACGAGCAGTACTTC.

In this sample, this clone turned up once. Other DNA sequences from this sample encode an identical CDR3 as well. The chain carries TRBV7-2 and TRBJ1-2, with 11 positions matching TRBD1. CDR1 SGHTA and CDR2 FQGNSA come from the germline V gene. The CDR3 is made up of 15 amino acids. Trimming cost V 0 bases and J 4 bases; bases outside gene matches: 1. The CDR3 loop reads CASSLAGTGGYGYTF. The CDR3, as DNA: TGTGCCAGCAGCTTAGCCGGGACAGGGGGCTATGGCTACACCTTC.

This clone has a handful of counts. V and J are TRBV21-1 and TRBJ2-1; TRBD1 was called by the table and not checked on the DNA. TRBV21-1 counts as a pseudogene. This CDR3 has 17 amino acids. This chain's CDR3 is CASSKETRGQIYNEQFF. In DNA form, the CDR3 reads TGTGCCAGCAGCAAAGAGACACGGGGACAGATCTACAATGAGCAGTTCTTC.

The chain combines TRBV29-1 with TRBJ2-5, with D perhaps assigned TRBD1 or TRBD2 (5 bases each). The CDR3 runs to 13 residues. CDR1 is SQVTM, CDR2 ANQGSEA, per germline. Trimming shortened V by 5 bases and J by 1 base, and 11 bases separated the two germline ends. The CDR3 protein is CSVSPGLQETQYF. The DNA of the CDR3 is TGCAGCGTTTCCCCGGGGCTCCAAGAGACCCAGTACTTC. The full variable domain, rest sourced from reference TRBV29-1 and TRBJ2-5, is SAVISQKPSRDICQRGTSLTIQCQVDSQVTMMFWYRQQPGQSLTLIATANQGSEATYESGFVIDKFPISRPNLTFSTLTVSNMSPEDSSIYLCSVSPGLQETQYFGPGTRLLVL.

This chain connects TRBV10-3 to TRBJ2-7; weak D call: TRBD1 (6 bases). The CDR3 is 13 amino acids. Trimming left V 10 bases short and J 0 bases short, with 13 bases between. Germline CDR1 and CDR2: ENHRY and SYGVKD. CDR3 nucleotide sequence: TGTGCCACGAACCGGGACACCTCCTACGAGCAGTACTTC. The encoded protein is CATNRDTSYEQYF.

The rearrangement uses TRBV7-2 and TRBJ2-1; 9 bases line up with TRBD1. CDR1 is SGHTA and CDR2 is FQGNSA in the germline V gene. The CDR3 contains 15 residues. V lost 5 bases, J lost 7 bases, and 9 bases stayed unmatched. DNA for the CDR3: TGTGCCAGCAGCGGCTACGGACAGGGGCGGAATGAGCAGTTCTTC. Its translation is CASSGYGQGRNEQFF.

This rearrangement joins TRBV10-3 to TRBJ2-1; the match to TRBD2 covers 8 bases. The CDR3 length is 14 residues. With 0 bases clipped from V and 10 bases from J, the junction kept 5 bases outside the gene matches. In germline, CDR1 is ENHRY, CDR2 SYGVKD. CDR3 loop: CAISESSGGKEQFF. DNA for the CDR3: TGTGCCATCAGTGAGTCGAGCGGGGGCAAAGAGCAGTTCTTC.

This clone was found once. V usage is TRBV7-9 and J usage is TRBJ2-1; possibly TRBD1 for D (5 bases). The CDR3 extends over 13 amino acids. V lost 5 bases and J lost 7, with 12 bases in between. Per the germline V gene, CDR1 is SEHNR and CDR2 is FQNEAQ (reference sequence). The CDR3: CASSQGAKNEQFF. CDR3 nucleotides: TGTGCCAGCAGCCAGGGTGCTAAGAATGAGCAGTTCTTC.

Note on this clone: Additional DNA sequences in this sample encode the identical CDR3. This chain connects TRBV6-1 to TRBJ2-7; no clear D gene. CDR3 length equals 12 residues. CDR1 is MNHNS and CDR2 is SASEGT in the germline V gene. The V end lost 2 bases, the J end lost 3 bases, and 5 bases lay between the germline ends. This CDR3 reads CASSEPGYEQYF. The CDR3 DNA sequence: TGTGCCAGCAGTGAACCGGGCTACGAGCAGTACTTC.

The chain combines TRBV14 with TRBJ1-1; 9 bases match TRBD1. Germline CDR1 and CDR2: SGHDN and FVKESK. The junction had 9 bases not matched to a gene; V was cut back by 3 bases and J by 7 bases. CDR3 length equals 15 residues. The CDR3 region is CASSQGDRVLYEAFF. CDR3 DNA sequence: TGTGCCAGCAGCCAGGGGGACAGGGTACTGTATGAAGCTTTCTTT. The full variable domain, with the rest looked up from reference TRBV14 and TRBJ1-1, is EAGVTQFPSHSVIEKGQTVTLRCDPISGHDNLYWYRRVMGKEIKFLLHFVKESKQDESGMPNNRFLAERTGGTYSTLKVQPAELEDSGVYFCASSQGDRVLYEAFFGQGTRLTVV.

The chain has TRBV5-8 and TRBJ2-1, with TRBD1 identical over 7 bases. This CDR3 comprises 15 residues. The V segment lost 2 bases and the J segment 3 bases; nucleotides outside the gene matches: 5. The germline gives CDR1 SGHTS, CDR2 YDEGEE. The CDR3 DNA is TGTGCCAGCAGCTTCGACAGGGACCTCTACAATGAGCAGTTCTTC. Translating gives CASSFDRDLYNEQFF.

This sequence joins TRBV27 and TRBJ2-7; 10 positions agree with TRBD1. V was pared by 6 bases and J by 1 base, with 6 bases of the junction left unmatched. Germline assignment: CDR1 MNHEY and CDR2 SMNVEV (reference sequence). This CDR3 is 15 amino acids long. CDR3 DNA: TGTGCCAGCAGCAGAGGGACAGGGGTATCCTACGAGCAGTACTTC. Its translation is CASSRGTGVSYEQYF.

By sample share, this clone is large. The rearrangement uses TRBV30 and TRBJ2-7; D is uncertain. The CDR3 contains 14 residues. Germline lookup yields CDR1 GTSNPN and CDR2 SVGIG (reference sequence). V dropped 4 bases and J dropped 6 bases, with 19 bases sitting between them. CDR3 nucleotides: TGTGCCTGGAATCCCGGGTTCCAATGGGGCGAGCAGTACTTC. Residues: CAWNPGFQWGEQYF.

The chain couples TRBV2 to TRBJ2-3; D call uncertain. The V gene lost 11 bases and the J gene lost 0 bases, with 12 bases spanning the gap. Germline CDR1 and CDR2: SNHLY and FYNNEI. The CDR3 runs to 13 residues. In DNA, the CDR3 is TGTGCCTCACTGCGACCTAGCACAGATACGCAGTATTTT. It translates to CASLRPSTDTQYF.

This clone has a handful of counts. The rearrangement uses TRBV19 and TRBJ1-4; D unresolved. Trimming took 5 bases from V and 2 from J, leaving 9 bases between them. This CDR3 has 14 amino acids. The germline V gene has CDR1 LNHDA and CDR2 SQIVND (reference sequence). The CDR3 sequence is CASSVTATNEKLFF. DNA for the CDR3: TGTGCCAGTAGTGTTACGGCCACTAATGAAAAACTGTTTTTT.

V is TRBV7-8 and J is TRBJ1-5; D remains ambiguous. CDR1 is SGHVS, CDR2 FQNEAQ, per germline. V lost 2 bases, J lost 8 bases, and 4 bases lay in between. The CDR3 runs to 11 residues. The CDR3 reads CASSLREPQHF. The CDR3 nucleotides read TGTGCCAGCAGCTTAAGGGAGCCCCAGCATTTT.